These T cell receptor beta chains were read from a single sample in a study of cytomegalovirus exposure and HLA in healthy donors. Generated by immunoSEQ multiplex PCR, the TCRdb table keeps only in-frame clones and is missing some. The data show roughly 71,000 clones, roughly 81% seen once. Sequencing was done on a sample of PBMCs. These receptors came from a human donor in good health. The CDR3 runs from the conserved cysteine through the conserved F or W. D genes are given only for firm matches. Size is omitted from some rows. Given values are once, few, many or a class for expanded clones.

few | TRBJ1-4 | TRBV7-9 | TRBD1 | TGTGCCAGCAGCTTAACAGGGGAACAGCTGTTTTTT | CASSLTGEQLFF
few | TRBJ1-1 | TRBV5-4 | TRBD1 | TGTGCCAGCAGCTTGAAGTCGGGACAGGGGGCTGAAGCTTTCTTT | CASSLKSGQGAEAFF
few | TRBJ2-7 | TRBV11-2 | NA | TGTGCCAGCAGCTTAGTATCAACGGGAGTCATCAACGAGCAGTACTTC | CASSLVSTGVINEQYF
NA | TRBJ2-3 | TRBV5-1 | NA | TGCGCCAGCAGCTTGGGATGGACAGCCTCTAGCACAGATACGCAGTATTTT | CASSLGWTASSTDTQYF
few | TRBJ2-7 | TRBV6-1 | TRBD2 | TGTGCCAGCAGTGAAGGGACTAGCGGGGGGTACTACGAGCAGTACTTC | CASSEGTSGGYYEQYF
NA | TRBJ1-2 | TRBV7-9 | TRBD1 | TGTGCCAGCAGCTTAGGCGGGACAGGGGGCCGTGTCTATGGCTACACCTTC | CASSLGGTGGRVYGYTF
NA | TRBJ1-2 | TRBV9 | TRBD1 | TGTGCCAGCAGCCTGACGACAGGGCGGAACTATGGCTACACCTTC | CASSLTTGRNYGYTF
NA | TRBJ2-1 | TRBV2 | TRBD2 | TGTGCCAGCAGTGAAACTAGCGGGGTTGGCGATGAGCAGTTCTTC | CASSETSGVGDEQFF
NA | TRBJ2-2 | TRBV29-1 | NA | TGCAGCGTTGCTATAGCTAACACCGGGGAGCTGTTTTTT | CSVAIANTGELFF
NA | TRBJ2-1 | TRBV15 | TRBD2 | TGTGCCACCAGCAGAGATATAGCGGGAGGGCGCTACAATGAGCAGTTCTTC | CATSRDIAGGRYNEQFF
NA | TRBJ1-5 | TRBV27 | TRBD1 | TGTGCCAGCAGGACAGGGACTCAGCCCCAGCATTTT | CASRTGTQPQHF